This T cell receptor beta chain was identified during a study of T cell responses to AZD1222 COVID-19 vaccine. Profiling relied on immunoSEQ multiplex PCR, and the TCRdb table lists in-frame clones only, not all of them. The sample includes about 83,000 clones, more than 75% of them seen just once. The CDR3 is 15 residues long. Germline CDR1 reads MNHEY; CDR2 reads SVGAGI. Trimming stripped 2 bases from V and 10 bases from J, with 17 bases between. This TCR was recovered from an adult in good health. The sequencing used peripheral blood, collected on day 0 of MenACWY control vaccination. The rearrangement joins TRBV6-5 to TRBJ1-4; tentatively, D is TRBD1 (6 bases). The CDR3: CASSYQNRVEGKLFF. CDR3 nucleotide sequence: TGTGCCAGCAGTTACCAAAACAGGGTGGAAGGAAAACTGTTTTTT.